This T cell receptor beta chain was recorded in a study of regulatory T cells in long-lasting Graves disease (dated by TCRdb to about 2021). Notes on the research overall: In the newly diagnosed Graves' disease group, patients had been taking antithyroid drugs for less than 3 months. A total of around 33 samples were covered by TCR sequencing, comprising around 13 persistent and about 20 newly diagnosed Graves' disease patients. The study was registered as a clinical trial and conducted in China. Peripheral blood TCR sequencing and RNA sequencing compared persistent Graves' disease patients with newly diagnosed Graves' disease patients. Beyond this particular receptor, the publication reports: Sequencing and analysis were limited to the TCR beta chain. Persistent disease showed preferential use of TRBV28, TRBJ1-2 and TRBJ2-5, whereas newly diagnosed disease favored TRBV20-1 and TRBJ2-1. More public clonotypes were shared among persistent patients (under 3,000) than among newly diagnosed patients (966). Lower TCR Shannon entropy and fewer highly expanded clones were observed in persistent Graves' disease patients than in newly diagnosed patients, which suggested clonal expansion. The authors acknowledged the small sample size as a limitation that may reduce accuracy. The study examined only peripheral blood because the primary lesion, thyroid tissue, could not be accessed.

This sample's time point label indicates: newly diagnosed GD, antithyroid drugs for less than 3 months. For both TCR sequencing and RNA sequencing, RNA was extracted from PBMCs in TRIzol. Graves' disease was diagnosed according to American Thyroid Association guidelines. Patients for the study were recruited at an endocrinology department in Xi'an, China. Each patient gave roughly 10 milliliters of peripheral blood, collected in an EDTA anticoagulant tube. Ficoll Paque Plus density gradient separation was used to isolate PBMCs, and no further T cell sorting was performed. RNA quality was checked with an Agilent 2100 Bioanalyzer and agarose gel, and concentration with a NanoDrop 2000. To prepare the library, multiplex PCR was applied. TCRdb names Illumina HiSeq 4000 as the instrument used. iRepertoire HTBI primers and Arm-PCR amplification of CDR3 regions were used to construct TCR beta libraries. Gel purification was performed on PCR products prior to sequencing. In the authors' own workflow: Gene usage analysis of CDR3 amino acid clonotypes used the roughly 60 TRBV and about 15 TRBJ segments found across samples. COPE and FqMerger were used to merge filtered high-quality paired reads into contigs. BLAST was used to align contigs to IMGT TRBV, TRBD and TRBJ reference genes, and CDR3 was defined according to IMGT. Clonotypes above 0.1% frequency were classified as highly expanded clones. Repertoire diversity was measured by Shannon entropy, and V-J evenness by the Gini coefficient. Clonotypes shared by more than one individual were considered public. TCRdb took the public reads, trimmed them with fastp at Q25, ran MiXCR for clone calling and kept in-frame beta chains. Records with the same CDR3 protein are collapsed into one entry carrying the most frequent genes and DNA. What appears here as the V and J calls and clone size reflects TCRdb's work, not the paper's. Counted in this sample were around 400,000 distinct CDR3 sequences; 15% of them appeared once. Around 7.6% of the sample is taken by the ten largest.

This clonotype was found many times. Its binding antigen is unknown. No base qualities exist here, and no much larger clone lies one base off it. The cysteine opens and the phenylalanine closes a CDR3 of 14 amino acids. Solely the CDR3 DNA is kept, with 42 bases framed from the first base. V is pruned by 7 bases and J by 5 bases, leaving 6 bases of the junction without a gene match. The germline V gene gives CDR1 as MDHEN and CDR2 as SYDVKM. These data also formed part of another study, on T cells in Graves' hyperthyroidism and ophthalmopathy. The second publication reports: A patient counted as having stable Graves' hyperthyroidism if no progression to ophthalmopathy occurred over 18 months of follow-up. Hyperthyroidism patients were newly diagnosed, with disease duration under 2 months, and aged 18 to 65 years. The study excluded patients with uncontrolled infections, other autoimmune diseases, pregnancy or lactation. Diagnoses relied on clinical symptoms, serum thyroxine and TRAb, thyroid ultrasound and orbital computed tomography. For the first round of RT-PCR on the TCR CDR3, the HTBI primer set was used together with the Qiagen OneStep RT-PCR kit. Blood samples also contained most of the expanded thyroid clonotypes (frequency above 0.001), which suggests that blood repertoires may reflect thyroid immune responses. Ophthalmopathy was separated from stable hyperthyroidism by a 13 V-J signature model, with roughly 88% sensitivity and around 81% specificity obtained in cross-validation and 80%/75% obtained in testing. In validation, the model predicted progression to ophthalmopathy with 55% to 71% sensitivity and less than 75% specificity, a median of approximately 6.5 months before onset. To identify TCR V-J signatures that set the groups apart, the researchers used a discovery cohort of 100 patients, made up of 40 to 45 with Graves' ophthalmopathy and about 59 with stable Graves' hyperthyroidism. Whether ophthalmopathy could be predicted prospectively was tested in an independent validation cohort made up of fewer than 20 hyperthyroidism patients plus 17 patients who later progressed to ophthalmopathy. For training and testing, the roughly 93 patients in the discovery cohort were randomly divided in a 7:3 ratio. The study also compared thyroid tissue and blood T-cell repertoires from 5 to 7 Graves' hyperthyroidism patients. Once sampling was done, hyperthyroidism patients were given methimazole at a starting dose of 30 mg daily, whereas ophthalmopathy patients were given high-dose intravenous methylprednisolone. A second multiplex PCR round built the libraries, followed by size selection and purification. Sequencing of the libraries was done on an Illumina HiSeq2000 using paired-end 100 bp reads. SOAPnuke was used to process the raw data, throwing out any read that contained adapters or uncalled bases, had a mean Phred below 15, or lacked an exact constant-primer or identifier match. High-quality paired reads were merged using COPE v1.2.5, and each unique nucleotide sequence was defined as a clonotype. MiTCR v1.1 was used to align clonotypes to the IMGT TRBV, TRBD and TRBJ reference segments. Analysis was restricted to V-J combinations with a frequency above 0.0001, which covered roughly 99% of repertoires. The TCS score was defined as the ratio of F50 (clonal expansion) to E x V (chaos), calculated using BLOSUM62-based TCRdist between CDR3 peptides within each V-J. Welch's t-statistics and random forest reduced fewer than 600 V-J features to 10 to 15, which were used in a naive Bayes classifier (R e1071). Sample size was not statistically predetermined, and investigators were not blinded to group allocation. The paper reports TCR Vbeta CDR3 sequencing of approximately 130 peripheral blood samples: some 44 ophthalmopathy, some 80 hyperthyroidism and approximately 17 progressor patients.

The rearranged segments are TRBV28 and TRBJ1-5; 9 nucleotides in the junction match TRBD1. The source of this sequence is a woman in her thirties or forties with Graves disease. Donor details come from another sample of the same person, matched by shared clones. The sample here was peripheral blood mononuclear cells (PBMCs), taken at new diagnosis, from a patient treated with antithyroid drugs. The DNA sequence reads TGTGCCAGCAATTGGGGACAGGGCTATCAGCCCCAGCATTTT. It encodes CASNWGQGYQPQHF.